One and the same sample provided the 26 T cell receptor beta chains below, sequenced in a study of T cells after yellow fever vaccination. TCRdb re-called the 5' RACE reads through MiXCR, storing one row per CDR3 protein. The sample holds 150,000 to 200,000 distinct CDR3 sequences, around 9.7% seen once. Sequencing used CD8+ T cells sorted from PBMCs, obtained 45 days after the yellow fever booster vaccination. These receptor sequences come from a man younger than 35 who received the YFV17D yellow fever vaccine.

This clonotype has just a few counts. This chain links TRBV12-3 or TRBV12-4 with TRBJ1-5, with 7 positions matching TRBD1. This CDR3 region has 15 residues. V trimming: 3 bases; J trimming: 3 bases; junction bases outside the gene matches: 5. The DNA of the CDR3 is TGTGCCAGCAGTTTCGGGCAGGGGGACAATCAGCCCCAGCATTTT. Amino acids: CASSFGQGDNQPQHF.

The chain carries TRBV9 and TRBJ2-7; TRBD2 matches at 7 bases. CDR1 SGDLS and CDR2 YYNGEE come from the germline V gene. The length of the CDR3 is 14 residues. The junction had 3 bases not matched to a gene; V was cut back by 2 bases and J by 1 base. This chain's CDR3 is CASSVGGYSYEQYF. For the CDR3, the DNA is TGTGCCAGCAGCGTGGGGGGGTATTCCTACGAGCAGTACTTC. Full variable domain (missing parts from reference TRBV9 and TRBJ2-7): DSGVTQTPKHLITATGQRVTLRCSPRSGDLSVYWYQQSLDQGLQFLIQYYNGEERAKGNILERFSAQQFPDLHSELNLSSLELGDSALYFCASSVGGYSYEQYFGPGTRLTVT.

The chain combines TRBV27 with TRBJ1-3; D not certain. The CDR3 extends over 20 amino acids. V was clipped by 7 bases and J by 0 bases, with 28 bases between them. From germline, CDR1 is MNHEY and CDR2 SMNVEV (reference sequence). CDR3 sequence: CASTARVPDKISSSGNTIYF. CDR3 coding DNA: TGTGCCAGCACAGCAAGGGTACCTGACAAGATATCGAGCTCTGGAAACACCATATATTTT.

This clonotype came up a few times. The chain carries TRBV28 and TRBJ2-1; 14 nucleotides line up with TRBD2. After removal of 7 bases from V and 6 bases from J, the junction contained 14 bases not matched to a gene. CDR1 is MDHEN and CDR2 is SYDVKM in the germline V gene. The CDR3 extends over 18 amino acids. This CDR3 is CASNKPGLAGAQGNEQFF. The DNA for the CDR3 is TGTGCCAGCAACAAGCCGGGACTAGCGGGGGCCCAGGGCAATGAGCAGTTCTTC.

This clonotype was picked up many times. The rearrangement uses TRBV7-9 and TRBJ2-1; D not resolved. Germline assignment: CDR1 SEHNR and CDR2 FQNEAQ (reference sequence). CDR3 size: 13 residues. Deletions cut 2 bases from V and 6 bases from J, with 8 bases between. In DNA, the CDR3 is TGTGCCAGCAGCTTAAGTATTGGCAATGAGCAGTTCTTC. Translated, it gives CASSLSIGNEQFF. Full variable domain (missing parts from reference TRBV7-9 and TRBJ2-1): DTGVSQNPRHKITKRGQNVTFRCDPISEHNRLYWYRQTLGQGPEFLTYFQNEAQLEKSRLLSDRFSAERPKGSFSTLEIQRTEQGDSAMYLCASSLSIGNEQFFGPGTRLTVL.

This clonotype was counted between two and nine times. The CDR3 here is CASSYRGPKEQYF. The DNA of the CDR3 is TGTGCCAGCAGTTACCGGGGCCCAAAAGAGCAGTACTTC. The J gene is TRBJ2-7, the V gene TRBV6-2 or TRBV6-3; D could derive from TRBD1 or TRBD2 (5 bases each). Germline CDR1 reads MNHEY; CDR2 reads SVGEGT. The CDR3 is 13 amino acids. The V and J ends lost 2 bases and 7 bases respectively, with 12 bases between them.

The sample holds a few counts of this clonotype. This chain joins TRBV10-2 and TRBJ2-1; D is uncertain. The V end lost 7 bases, the J end lost 8 bases, and 9 bases lay between the germline ends. Germline loops: CDR1 WSHSY, CDR2 SAAADI. This CDR3 has 11 residues. The CDR3, as DNA: TGCGCCAGCACGACCCGGTATGAGCAGTTCTTC. As protein: CASTTRYEQFF.

V usage is TRBV2 and J usage is TRBJ1-2; D may be TRBD1 (6 bases). Germline CDR1 SNHLY, CDR2 FYNNEI. V was clipped by 8 bases and J by 8 bases, with 18 bases between them. CDR3 size: 13 residues. CDR3 region: CASYRALLLGYTF. The CDR3 nucleotides are TGTGCCAGCTACAGGGCCCTCTTGTTAGGCTACACCTTC. The full variable domain, with the rest looked up from reference TRBV2 and TRBJ1-2, is EPEVTQTPSHQVTQMGQEVILRCVPISNHLYFYWYRQILGQKVEFLVSFYNNEISEKSEIFDDQFSVERPDGSNFTLKIRSTKLEDSAMYFCASYRALLLGYTFGSGTRLTVV.

The V and J genes are TRBV19 and TRBJ1-1, with D perhaps matching TRBD1 (5 bases). Looked up from germline, CDR1 is LNHDA and CDR2 is SQIVND (reference sequence). V lost 7 bases and J lost 1, with 10 bases in between. CDR3 length equals 13 residues. This CDR3 is CASTYQGNTEAFF. The CDR3 DNA sequence: TGTGCCAGTACATACCAGGGGAACACTGAAGCTTTCTTT.

The rearrangement links TRBV6-2 or TRBV6-3 to TRBJ2-3; D possibly corresponds to TRBD2 (6 bases). There are 14 residues in the CDR3. Trimming cost V 4 bases and J 6 bases, with 14 bases left between them. Germline CDR1 and CDR2: MNHEY and SVGEGT. CDR3 loop: CASSLHRGTDTQYF. For the CDR3, the DNA is TGTGCCAGCAGTTTACACCGGGGGACGGATACGCAGTATTTT.

The table lists this clonotype with a few counts. Just one base apart from a much larger clone, this may be a read error. The J gene is TRBJ2-7, the V gene TRBV12-3 or TRBV12-4; unclear D gene. V lost 3 bases and J 0 bases, leaving 6 bases between the germline ends. This CDR3 contains 13 residues. CDR3 bases: TGTGCCAGCAGTTTGCGCACCTCCTACGAGCAGTACTTC. Translation gives CASSLRTSYEQYF.

This clonotype has more than one count but fewer than ten. This chain uses TRBV2 with TRBJ2-7, with TRBD2 identical over 8 bases. This CDR3 is 14 amino acids long. After removal of 4 bases from V and 3 bases from J, the junction contained 5 bases not matched to a gene. CDR1 is SNHLY, CDR2 FYNNEI, per germline. CDR3 sequence: CASSGRGGFYEQYF. The CDR3 DNA follows: TGTGCCAGCAGTGGTCGGGGGGGGTTCTACGAGCAGTACTTC. Full variable domain (outside the CDR3, taken from reference TRBV2 and TRBJ2-7): EPEVTQTPSHQVTQMGQEVILRCVPISNHLYFYWYRQILGQKVEFLVSFYNNEISEKSEIFDDQFSVERPDGSNFTLKIRSTKLEDSAMYFCASSGRGGFYEQYFGPGTRLTVT.

This chain links TRBV15 with TRBJ2-1; 8 bases are a match to TRBD1. V lost 7 bases and J lost 7; bases outside the gene matches: 9. There are 14 residues in the CDR3. Germline V gene sequence: CDR1 LNHNV, CDR2 YYDKDF (reference sequence). CDR3 region: CATTGTGGWNEQFF. The CDR3 coding sequence is TGTGCCACCACCGGAACAGGGGGATGGAATGAGCAGTTCTTC.

In this sample, this clonotype turned up a few times. The chain joins TRBV6-2 or TRBV6-3 to TRBJ1-1; no clear D gene. Germline CDR1 reads MNHEY; CDR2 reads SVGEGT. Trimming took off 6 bases at V and 5 bases at J, with 13 bases between the two ends. CDR3 length: 13 residues. This CDR3 is CASSYRELTEAFF. The DNA for the CDR3 is TGTGCCAGCAGCTACCGGGAATTGACTGAAGCTTTCTTT.

The CDR3 bases are TGTGCCAGTATTGGAGGACCAGAAGCTTTCTTT. Amino acids: CASIGGPEAFF. This chain joins TRBV19 and TRBJ1-1; no firm D call. The CDR3 is 11 residues long. Trimming cost V 7 bases and J 8 bases, with 11 bases left between them. Germline V gene sequence: CDR1 LNHDA, CDR2 SQIVND (reference sequence).

A few counts support this clonotype. The chain has TRBV5-1 and TRBJ2-7; D perhaps matches TRBD1 (6 bases). The germline V gene encodes CDR1 SGHRS and CDR2 YFSETQ. The CDR3 loop spans 17 amino acids. V dropped 0 bases and J dropped 3 bases, with 19 bases sitting between them. Here the CDR3 DNA reads TGCGCCAGCAGCTTGGCCCCTATAACTACAGGGTACTACGAGCAGTACTTC. It encodes CASSLAPITTGYYEQYF.

The V gene is TRBV4-3, the J gene TRBJ1-5; D not certain. With 5 bases removed from V and 5 bases from J, the gap between germline ends came to 10 bases. The CDR3 runs to 13 residues. Germline V gene sequence: CDR1 LGHNA, CDR2 YSLEER. The CDR3 DNA reads TGCGCCAGCAGCTTTTTGGTTGATCAGCCCCAGCATTTT. It specifies CASSFLVDQPQHF.

A few counts support this clonotype. The chain is built from TRBV7-2 and TRBJ2-3; D gene uncertain. The germline V and J ends were trimmed by 5 bases and 2 bases, with 14 bases remaining between them. Germline CDR1 is SGHTA and CDR2 is FQGNSA. The CDR3 covers 15 residues. The CDR3 is CASSEEVAITDTQYF. DNA for the CDR3: TGTGCCAGCAGCGAAGAGGTGGCGATCACAGATACGCAGTATTTT.

CDR3 nucleotide sequence: TGTGCCAGCAGCTGGCTGGGACAGGGGCCCTATGGCTACACCTTC. Translating it yields CASSWLGQGPYGYTF. The rearrangement links TRBV7-8 to TRBJ1-2; 10 nucleotides match TRBD1. CDR1 and CDR2 (germline): SGHVS, FQNEAQ. V lost 4 bases and J lost 4; bases outside the gene matches: 6. The CDR3 has 15 amino acids.

Only a few counts were recorded for this clonotype. The chain is built from TRBV25-1 and TRBJ1-5, with 9 nucleotides matching TRBD1. V lost 2 bases to trimming and J lost 5 bases; unmatched junction nucleotides: 1. Germline V gene lookup returns CDR1 MGHDK and CDR2 SYGVNS. The CDR3 loop spans 14 amino acids. CDR3 protein: CASSEGTGYQPQHF. The CDR3 DNA reads as TGTGCCAGCAGTGAAGGGACAGGGTATCAGCCCCAGCATTTT. The complete variable domain, with remaining parts taken from reference TRBV25-1 and TRBJ1-5, reads EADIYQTPRYLVIGTGKKITLECSQTMGHDKMYWYQQDPGMELHLIHYSYGVNSTEKGDLSSESTVSRIRTEHFPLTLESARPSHTSQYLCASSEGTGYQPQHFGDGTRLSIL.

There are a few counts of this clonotype. The chain carries TRBV10-3 and TRBJ2-2; D possibly matches TRBD1 or TRBD2 (5 bases each). The CDR3 totals 18 residues. Germline V gene sequence: CDR1 ENHRY, CDR2 SYGVKD. Trimming took 4 bases from V and 0 from J, leaving 18 bases between them. The CDR3 sequence is CAISVPPEGIANTGELFF. In nucleotides, the CDR3 is TGTGCCATCAGTGTCCCACCAGAGGGGATCGCGAACACCGGGGAGCTGTTTTTT.

This clonotype was seen repeatedly, ten times or more. The chain has TRBV12-3 or TRBV12-4 and TRBJ2-7; TRBD1 matches 8 bases. The CDR3 is made up of 14 amino acids. The ends lost 1 base at V and 4 bases at J; junction bases unmatched: 3. CDR3 coding DNA: TGTGCCAGCAGTTTAGGACAGGGGATTTACGAGCAGTACTTC. Protein sequence: CASSLGQGIYEQYF.

This clonotype showed up just a few times. This chain links TRBV5-5 with TRBJ1-2, with TRBD1 matching 10 bases. The germline gives CDR1 SGHKS, CDR2 YYEKEE (reference sequence). This CDR3 has 14 amino acids. V trimming: 4 bases; J trimming: 7 bases; junction bases outside the gene matches: 7. CDR3 sequence reads: CASSPGTGDRGYTF. The CDR3 region has the DNA TGTGCCAGCAGCCCCGGGACAGGGGATCGTGGCTACACCTTC. Drawing the rest from reference TRBV5-5 and TRBJ1-2, the complete variable domain is DAGVTQSPTHLIKTRGQQVTLRCSPISGHKSVSWYQQVLGQGPQFIFQYYEKEERGRGNFPDRFSARQFPNYSSELNVNALLLGDSALYLCASSPGTGDRGYTFGSGTRLTVV.

The CDR3 is CASSYSGQGPTGELFF. The CDR3, as DNA: TGTGCCAGCAGTTACTCGGGACAGGGACCCACCGGGGAGCTGTTTTTT. This chain uses TRBV6-6 with TRBJ2-2; the match to TRBD1 covers 9 bases. This CDR3 contains 16 residues. V lost 0 bases, J lost 4 bases, and 3 bases stayed unmatched. The V gene's germline CDR1 is MNHNY and CDR2 SVGAGI (reference sequence).

This clonotype came up a few times. V and J are TRBV7-6 and TRBJ2-3, with 9 bases fitting TRBD2. In germline, CDR1 is SGHVS, CDR2 FNYEAQ. This CDR3 spans 15 amino acids. V lost 1 base to trimming and J lost 5 bases; unmatched junction nucleotides: 4. The CDR3 region is CASSLDAGGVDTQYF. As DNA, the CDR3 is TGTGCCAGCAGCTTAGACGCGGGGGGGGTAGATACGCAGTATTTT. The full variable domain, completed using reference TRBV7-6 and TRBJ2-3, is GAGVSQSPRYKVTKRGQDVALRCDPISGHVSLYWYRQALGQGPEFLTYFNYEAQQDKSGLPNDRFSAERPEGSISTLTIQRTEQRDSAMYRCASSLDAGGVDTQYFGPGTRLTVL.

J is TRBJ2-1 and V is TRBV20-1; 13 bases are a match to TRBD2. The CDR3 loop spans 17 amino acids. Germline CDR1 is DFQATT and CDR2 is SNEGSKA (reference sequence). V was pared by 6 bases and J by 4 bases, with 12 bases of the junction left unmatched. CDR3 DNA sequence: TGCAGTGCACGGACTAGCGGGGGTGAGGGTCTATACAATGAGCAGTTCTTC. Protein sequence: CSARTSGGEGLYNEQFF.